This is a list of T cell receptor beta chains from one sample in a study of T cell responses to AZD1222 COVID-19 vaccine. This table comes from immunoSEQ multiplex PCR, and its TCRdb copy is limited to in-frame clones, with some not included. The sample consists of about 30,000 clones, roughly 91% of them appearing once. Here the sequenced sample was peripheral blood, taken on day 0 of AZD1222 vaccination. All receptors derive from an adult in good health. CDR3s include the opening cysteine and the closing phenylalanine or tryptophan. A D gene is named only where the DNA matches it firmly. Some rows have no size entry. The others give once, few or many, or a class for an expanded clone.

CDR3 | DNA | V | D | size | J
CASSREENTEAFF | TGTGCCAGCAGCAGGGAAGAGAACACTGAAGCTTTCTTT | TRBV6-4 | - | - | TRBJ1-1
CASSLGTGGPYEQYF | TGTGCCAGCAGCCTAGGCACAGGGGGACCCTACGAGCAGTACTTC | TRBV7-9 | TRBD1 | - | TRBJ2-7
CASSQRTGSSPLHF | TGCGCCAGCAGCCAAAGGACAGGTTCCTCACCCCTCCACTTT | TRBV4-1 | TRBD1 | - | TRBJ1-6
CASSQQGGYEQYF | TGTGCCAGCAGCCAACAAGGGGGGTACGAGCAGTACTTC | TRBV3-1/TRBV3-2 | - | - | TRBJ2-7
CASRRTGSDTQYF | TGTGCCAGCAGGAGGACAGGGTCAGATACGCAGTATTTT | TRBV28 | TRBD1 | - | TRBJ2-3
CASSLRPSGNTIYF | TGTGCCAGCAGCTTAAGGCCCTCTGGAAACACCATATATTTT | TRBV11-1 | - | - | TRBJ1-3
CAASLAGEGETQYF | TGTGCCGCCTCCCTAGCGGGAGAGGGAGAGACCCAGTACTTC | TRBV10-3 | TRBD2 | - | TRBJ2-5
CASSPGGGGSSYNEQFF | TGTGCCAGCAGTCCCGGTGGGGGCGGGAGCTCCTACAATGAGCAGTTCTTC | TRBV27 | - | - | TRBJ2-1
CASRVERGTAGTGELFF | TGTGCCAGTAGAGTAGAACGGGGGACAGCGGGGACCGGGGAGCTGTTTTTT | TRBV19 | - | once | TRBJ2-2
CASSSPGQGTYEQYF | TGCGCCAGCAGCTCGCCGGGACAAGGGACGTACGAGCAGTACTTC | TRBV5-1 | - | - | TRBJ2-7
CASSVAPSGSSSYNEQFF | TGTGCCAGCAGCGTAGCGCCTAGCGGGAGTAGCTCCTACAATGAGCAGTTCTTC | TRBV9 | TRBD2 | - | TRBJ2-1
CASSQQGMSPDTQYF | TGTGCCAGCAGCCAACAGGGAATGTCCCCAGATACGCAGTATTTT | TRBV7-2 | - | - | TRBJ2-3
CASSGRTGVIGELFF | TGCGCCAGCAGTGGGCGGACAGGGGTGATCGGGGAGCTGTTTTTT | TRBV10-2 | TRBD1 | - | TRBJ2-2
CASSVGRGTVVKNTQYF | TGTGCCAGCAGCGTGGGCCGGGGCACGGTGGTAAAAAATACGCAGTATTTT | TRBV9 | - | once | TRBJ2-3
CASSKTGALSYEQYF | TGTGCCAGCAGTAAGACAGGGGCACTCTCCTACGAGCAGTACTTC | TRBV27 | TRBD1 | - | TRBJ2-7
CASSYRRGGNQPQHF | TGTGCCAGCAGTTACCGACGGGGTGGCAATCAGCCCCAGCATTTT | TRBV6-5 | - | - | TRBJ1-5
CASSQVAGNTGELFF | TGCGCCAGCAGCCAAGTTGCGGGGAACACCGGGGAGCTGTTTTTT | TRBV4-1 | - | - | TRBJ2-2
CASSLAPGLGTEAFF | TGTGCCAGCAGCTTAGCGCCAGGCTTAGGTACTGAAGCTTTCTTT | TRBV7-9 | - | - | TRBJ1-1
CASSEGSPLHF | TGTGCCAGCAGTGAAGGGTCACCCCTCCACTTT | TRBV2 | - | - | TRBJ1-6
CASSRQGAGNTIYF | TGTGCCAGTAGTCGCCAGGGGGCAGGAAACACCATATATTTT | TRBV19 | TRBD1 | - | TRBJ1-3
CASSLAQGSPLHF | TGCGCCAGCAGCTTGGCCCAGGGTTCACCCCTCCACTTT | TRBV5-1 | - | - | TRBJ1-6
CASSYGPSWSSYNEQFF | TGTGCCAGCAGTTACGGTCCTAGCTGGAGCTCCTACAATGAGCAGTTCTTC | TRBV6-2/TRBV6-3 | - | - | TRBJ2-1
CASSQLAGGDTDTQYF | TGTGCCAGCAGCCAACTAGCGGGGGGGGACACAGATACGCAGTATTTT | TRBV3-1/TRBV3-2 | TRBD2 | - | TRBJ2-3
CASSYPGGYNEQFF | TGTGCCAGCAGTTACCCGGGGGGATACAATGAGCAGTTCTTC | TRBV6-2/TRBV6-3 | TRBD2 | - | TRBJ2-1
CASRDTGEAFF | TGTGCCAGCAGGGACACGGGTGAAGCTTTCTTT | TRBV6-5 | - | - | TRBJ1-1
CASSEGQTEQYF | TGTGCCAGCAGTGAGGGTCAAACAGAGCAGTACTTC | TRBV5-8 | - | - | TRBJ2-7
CASSPQGARNTIYF | TGTGCCAGCAGCCCACAGGGGGCAAGAAACACCATATATTTT | TRBV25-1 | TRBD1 | - | TRBJ1-3
CSVTRTSSDTQYF | TGCAGCGTTACCCGGACTAGTTCGGATACGCAGTATTTT | TRBV29-1 | TRBD2 | - | TRBJ2-3
CASSLSGTTYEQYF | TGTGCCAGCAGTTTATCGGGGACAACCTACGAGCAGTACTTC | TRBV27 | - | - | TRBJ2-7